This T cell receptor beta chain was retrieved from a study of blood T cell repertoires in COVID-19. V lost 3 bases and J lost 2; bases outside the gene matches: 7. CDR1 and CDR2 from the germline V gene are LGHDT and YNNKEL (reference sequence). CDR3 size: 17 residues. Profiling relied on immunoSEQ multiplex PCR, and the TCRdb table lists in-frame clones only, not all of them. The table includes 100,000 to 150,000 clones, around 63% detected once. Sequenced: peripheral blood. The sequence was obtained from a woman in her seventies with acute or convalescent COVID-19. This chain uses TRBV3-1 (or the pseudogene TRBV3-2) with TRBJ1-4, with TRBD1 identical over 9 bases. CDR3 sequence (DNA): TGTGCCAGCAGCCATCCGGGACAGGGACGGACTAATGAAAAACTGTTTTTT. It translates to CASSHPGQGRTNEKLFF.